This is a list of T cell receptor beta chains from one sample in a study of blood T cell repertoires in COVID-19. Produced via immunoSEQ multiplex PCR; TCRdb's table is partial and in-frame only. The sample shows 160,000 or so clones, more than 65% of them seen only once. Sequencing used PBMCs or T cells enriched from blood (not recorded which). These receptors all stem from a woman between 35 and 50 years old with acute COVID-19. Each CDR3 is given with its conserved first and last residue. The D gene is left open where the match is weak. A clone size is listed for some rows: how often the clone was seen (once, few, many), or a class if it is expanded.

size,D,V,length,J,CDR3,DNA
once,TRBD2,TRBV2,14,TRBJ2-7,CASRWTSSSYEQYF,TGTGCCAGCAGGTGGACTAGCTCGTCCTACGAGCAGTACTTC
.,TRBD2,TRBV9,15,TRBJ2-1,CASSVTSGQRNEQFF,TGTGCCAGCAGCGTGACTAGCGGGCAGCGGAATGAGCAGTTCTTC
.,TRBD2,TRBV29-1,13,TRBJ2-1,CSFATSGYNEQFF,TGCAGCTTTGCGACTAGCGGATACAATGAGCAGTTCTTC
.,.,TRBV27,18,TRBJ2-1,CASRRDSPTGVIGNEQFF,TGTGCCAGCAGAAGGGATTCCCCCACGGGAGTAATAGGCAATGAGCAGTTCTTC
once,.,TRBV5-1,14,TRBJ1-1,CASSLNAGGTEAFF,TGCGCCAGCAGCTTGAACGCGGGCGGCACTGAAGCTTTCTTT
.,TRBD1,TRBV29-1,12,TRBJ2-1,CSVAEHRGEQFF,TGCAGCGTCGCCGAACACAGGGGCGAGCAGTTCTTC
few,TRBD2,TRBV3-1/TRBV3-2,16,TRBJ2-2,CASSQGTSGRTGELFF,TGTGCCAGCAGCCAAGGGACTAGCGGGAGAACCGGGGAGCTGTTTTTT
.,TRBD2,TRBV27,16,TRBJ2-7,CASSLGLAGGVYEQYF,TGTGCCAGCAGTTTAGGGCTAGCGGGAGGGGTCTACGAGCAGTACTTC
.,TRBD1,TRBV11-2,15,TRBJ2-1,CASSPPRTGFNEQFF,TGTGCCAGCAGCCCCCCCCGGACAGGTTTCAATGAGCAGTTCTTC
.,TRBD1,TRBV29-1,14,TRBJ2-5,CSVEDTGGLETQYF,TGCAGCGTTGAAGACACAGGGGGCTTAGAGACCCAGTACTTC
.,.,TRBV5-1,16,TRBJ2-2,CASNLGGQLNTGELFF,TGCGCCAGCAATTTAGGCGGGCAGCTTAACACCGGGGAGCTGTTTTTT
.,.,TRBV7-3,13,TRBJ2-2,CASSSLGGGELFF,TGTGCCAGCAGCTCTCTAGGGGGCGGGGAGCTGTTTTTT
.,.,TRBV19,17,TRBJ2-6,CASRGGRGLSGANVLTF,TGTGCCAGTAGGGGGGGACGGGGCCTCTCTGGGGCCAACGTCCTGACTTTC
.,.,TRBV29-1,12,TRBJ2-1,CSGGERYNEQFF,TGCAGCGGCGGGGAACGATACAATGAGCAGTTCTTC
.,TRBD1,TRBV4-2,14,TRBJ1-1,CASSQVGGWTEAFF,TGTGCCAGCAGCCAAGTAGGGGGCTGGACTGAAGCTTTCTTT
.,TRBD2,TRBV5-1,15,TRBJ2-5,CASSYRPSGEETQYF,TGCGCCAGCAGCTACCGTCCTAGCGGCGAAGAGACCCAGTACTTC